The present TCR beta chain was sequenced within a study of beta chain features in type 1 diabetes. Study-level points and caveats: Whether HLA type affects TCRB rearrangement stayed undetermined in the present work.

To note about this clone: The antigen remains unidentified.

As every portion of the isolated RNA was reverse transcribed, the sequencing read expressed TCRB transcripts. Libraries were prepared by immunoSEQ multiplex PCR; TCRdb keeps only in-frame clonotypes and omits some of them. The repertoire holds about 180,000 clones, with roughly an eighth as singletons. Sequenced material: central memory CD4+ T cells from blood. This receptor was identified in a woman between 18 and 29 years old in good health.

The CDR3 region has the DNA TGCGCCAGCAGCTTGGGACTAGCGGGCGCCCAAGAGACCCAGTACTTC. Translating it yields CASSLGLAGAQETQYF. This chain connects TRBV5-1 to TRBJ2-5; 10 bases map to TRBD2. V shed 0 bases, J shed 1 base, and the junction held 3 bases outside the gene matches. There are 16 residues in the CDR3. CDR1 and CDR2 from the germline V gene are SGHRS and YFSETQ.